Here is one TCR beta chain with its context. Its target is not known. This specimen comes from a study of T cells after yellow fever vaccination. TCR cDNA was made by 5'RACE template switching, adding a universal primer site and UMIs. One entry per CDR3 protein results from TCRdb running MiXCR on the 5' RACE reads. The sample consists of about 340,000 distinct CDR3 sequences, over 8% of them appearing once. Findings and caveats of the study: Most clones from primary vaccination resurfaced after the booster (around 95% CD4, more than 75% CD8).

Germline CDR1 MNHEY, CDR2 SMNVEV (reference sequence). This CDR3 has 15 residues. The V segment lost 0 bases and the J segment 5 bases; nucleotides outside the gene matches: 3. The sequenced sample was PBMCs, obtained on the day of the first yellow fever vaccination. The rearrangement links TRBV27 to TRBJ2-2, with 7 bases matching TRBD2. The sequence was obtained from a man in his late teens or twenties who received the YFV17D yellow fever vaccine. Here the CDR3 DNA reads TGTGCCAGCAGTTTATCTCTGGGAGGGACCGGGGAGCTGTTTTTT. It is translated as CASSLSLGGTGELFF.